This TCR beta chain was captured in a study of cytomegalovirus exposure and HLA in healthy donors (dated by TCRdb to the late 2010s). Describing the broader study: An earlier analysis of roughly 630 of the donors reported roughly 270 Gb of sequence data and some 120 million unique TCR beta sequences from roughly 200 million T cells. Roughly 5 DR-DQ haplotypes were handled as single units for association and clustering because linkage in the cohort was strong. In a later analysis, previously published TCR beta repertoires from several hundred donors were re-analyzed and high-resolution HLA genotyping was added so that TCR occurrence patterns could be studied. Among several hundred genotyped donors of the cohort, an average of approximately 220,000 unique TCR beta nucleotide sequences was sequenced per donor, of which approximately 18% were non-productive. In an earlier analysis of a few hundred of the donors, high-throughput TCR beta sequencing was used to judge whether each TCR beta V gene segment behaved as functional or pseudogenic. A later genetic analysis took genome-wide SNP genotypes for about 55% of the 666 donors and used that subset as a discovery cohort. Rather than drawing on any new phenotypic data, the later analysis identified candidate immune exposures from TCR beta sequences and the way those sequences occurred across donors. Of the 398 genotyped donors, about 80% fell in the genetic ancestry cluster associated with self-reported Caucasian donors. Typing coverage differed by locus: A, B, C, DRB1 and DQB1 were typed in about 629-640 donors, DQA1 in roughly 510, DPA1 in roughly 590, and DPB1 in roughly 450. Alongside the repertoire data, information on donor age, sex, ethnicity and CMV serostatus was compiled. The study used immunosequencing to profile the T cell repertoires of approximately 630 subjects and linked those repertoires to cytomegalovirus serostatus. High-throughput TCR immunosequencing, statistical association of individual TCRs with disease status, and machine learning were combined to predict cytomegalovirus infection status. An early release covering roughly 640 HLA-typed donors comprised roughly 300 gigabases of sequencing data and roughly 85 million unique TCR sequences. The study was designed to test whether signatures of past pathogen exposure could be identified by cataloging public T cell receptors. Besides the first cohort of around 700 subjects, a separate validation cohort made up of roughly 120 different subjects was used. HLA typing included class I and class II loci at four-digit resolution. Every discovery cohort repertoire had been produced on one sequencing platform.

The CDR3, cysteine through phenylalanine, is 13 amino acids long. The sequence is cut down to CDR3 DNA, 39 bases in frame from base 1. Via the germline V gene (reference sequence), CDR1 is SEHNR and CDR2 FQNEAQ. The library was obtained by the immunoSEQ multiplex PCR assay. For the multiplex PCR, a mixture combining 60 forward primers for TCR Vbeta segments and 13 reverse primers for TCR Jbeta segments was used. The CDR3 region of rearranged TCR beta genes was amplified from genomic DNA by a multiplex PCR assay. The Illumina HiSeq System was used to sequence the amplified TCR beta libraries as 87-base-pair reads. In the authors' own workflow: In a later analysis, 70 million to 95 million unique TCR beta chains were counted across the 500 to 850 repertoires, and roughly 10 million of these chains were shared by at least two donors. Raw reads were error-corrected and collapsed into unique sequences with a nearest-neighbor algorithm that merged closely related sequences to remove PCR and sequencing errors. CDR3 sequences were aligned to IMGT reference sequences to assign V, D and J gene segments. For a sequence to be retained, a match of at least six nucleotides to both a V gene segment and a J gene segment was required. A rearrangement was called productive if the CDR3 had no stop codons and remained in frame with V and J, and every other rearrangement was called non-productive. Following IMGT convention, CDR3 was defined as the stretch from the second conserved V-encoded cysteine up to the conserved J-encoded phenylalanine. In an earlier analysis of more than 550 of the donors, sequences lacking an unambiguous match to a single V gene segment were excluded. In an earlier analysis of 587 of the donors, V segments were called functional above 56.7% productive rearrangements and were called segregating when the between-donor standard deviation exceeded 5%. A statistical classification framework was built for diagnosing cytomegalovirus status from the catalog of TCR beta chain sequences. In a later analysis, V and J genes were assigned by comparing TCR nucleotide sequences against IMGT/GENE-DB human TR gene sequences. The TCRdist pipeline was used in a later analysis to assign CDR3 sequences and most-parsimonious VDJ recombination scenarios. In a later analysis, every TCR beta chain was defined by the combination of its CDR3 amino acid sequence and its V-gene family, and reads without a unique V-gene family were dropped. As a way to deal with suspected cross-contamination and a sequencing artifact, a later analysis dropped roughly 600 nucleotide sequences that were highly shared and had low generation probability. In a later analysis, a clonal expansion index for each public chain was calculated from normalized within-repertoire ranks of inferred template counts. In a later analysis, generation probabilities were computed with a VDJ recombination model fitted to out-of-frame rearrangements, and the resulting probabilities were checked against IGoR. A later analysis scored TCR-TCR, TCR-HLA and TCR-CMV co-occurrence with hypergeometric tests, applying a repertoire-size bias correction to TCR pairs. To estimate false discovery rates, a later analysis permuted the HLA or CMV assignments 20 times. In a later analysis, co-occurring TCRs were grouped using DBSCAN, with TCRdist sequence similarity added in when clustering inside HLA-allele-positive subsets. Repertoires with fewer than 30,000 or more than 120,000 public chains were left out of co-occurrence clustering, as were five repertoires with anomalous nucleotide sharing. What TCRdb holds here is the immuneACCESS table cut down to in-frame rearrangements. Part of the clones is not present; checked against another copy, under half of the missing clones reflect an unresolved V gene, and the others are unexplained. Clonal size and the V and J genes are those of that table, whereas D and trimming came from the DNA. This sample gives approximately 140,000 clones in total; roughly 80% of them show up just once. The top ten clones comprise 3% of the sample.

In total, roughly 670 healthy bone marrow donors made up the cohort. At the time of sampling, every cohort member was nominally healthy, though immune exposures that went unrecorded were likely present. The donor was CMV seropositive and belonged to the group of 250 to 300 seropositive cohort members. A peripheral blood sample was provided by each donor, and peripheral blood mononuclear cells were used for TCR beta sequencing. The Qiagen DNeasy Blood Extraction Kit was used to extract genomic DNA from the blood cell samples. For this clone: Its antigen is not yet known. A read error may produce the germline difference seen at one junction end.

Here is what the overall study found, with its caveats: A later analysis associated about 17,000 TCR beta sequences with specific HLA alleles at a false discovery rate of 0.05. According to a later analysis, most CMV-associated TCR beta chains appeared to be HLA-restricted, and the HLA associations seemed to be driven largely by CMV exposure. An association between a missense DCLRE1C variant and V-gene and J-gene trimming of TCR beta chains was found in a later genetic analysis and replicated in an independent cohort. Linkage disequilibrium might explain the correlated functional status among segregating V segments, but an unknown experimental factor could not be excluded. The only immune exposure information available for the cohort was CMV serostatus. In a later analysis, TCR association rates were found to vary across HLA loci, with the most associated TCRs seen for DRB1 alleles and the fewest for HLA-C alleles. A few of the identified cytomegalovirus-associated TCR beta chains were confirmed in vitro to be specific for cytomegalovirus antigens. Roughly uniform sequencing depth across donors was assumed in presence/absence analyses, although this assumption may not hold. Assigning TCR associations to individual alleles was difficult when HLA alleles, especially DR and DQ, strongly co-occurred. The earlier analysis of some 560 of the donors excluded roughly 16 rarely observed V segments, including chromosome 9 orphons, because counts were too low. The authors suggested that the approach could potentially be generalized to other disease states and immunological phenotypes. Most TCR sequences were observed very rarely across donors, whereas some public TCRs were present in many individuals. The classifier was reported to diagnose cytomegalovirus status with high specificity and sensitivity in both the original cohort and the validation cohort. Broadly in line with IMGT annotations, most TCR beta V segments showed up in productive rearrangements about 87% or about 30% of the time in an earlier analysis of around 550 of the donors. The cohort was sequenced for TCR beta chains only, and without alpha or paired-chain data the features that could be detected were limited. The 87-base-pair reads could not distinguish some IMGT-functional V segments, including TRBV6-2 and TRBV6-3, so those segments were excluded. Because some donors lacked HLA typing at each locus, the association tests relied only on the typed subset. The study gave a list of some 150 TCR beta chains associated with cytomegalovirus. A further reported finding was that TCR beta sequences accurately predicted the HLA-A and HLA-B alleles for most subjects in the first cohort. Compared with the roughly 720-donor mean, donors in an Asian-associated ancestry cluster had fewer N-insertions in productive TCRs, according to a later genetic analysis. A cluster of highly shared sequence variants was judged likely to represent a technical artifact of the sequencing pipeline. A later analysis found that HLA-associated TCR beta chains were more clonally expanded and had lower generation probabilities than equally common non-associated chains. Several of the top co-occurrence clusters appeared to be linked to parvovirus B19, influenza, CMV and Epstein-Barr virus, according to a later analysis.

Sequencing used PBMCs. This clonotype was sampled from a man aged 35 to 55 in good health and CMV-seropositive. The rearranged chain carries TRBV7-9 and TRBJ2-7; the D gene is perhaps TRBD2, on 6 matching bases. The nucleotide sequence is given as TGTTCCAGCAGCCGAGAAAACTTTAGCGGGCAGTACTTC. Its translation reads: CSSSRENFSGQYF.